This entry concerns a single TCR beta chain. What it binds is not known. Researchers took RNA transcripts and amplified the TCR beta CDR3 regions from them. HTBI primers drove first-round RT-PCR of the TCR CDR3. TCRdb recomputed calls from the multiplex PCR reads with MiXCR, one row per CDR3 protein. This table has about 510,000 distinct CDR3 sequences, roughly 45% appearing once. This sample stems from a study of T cells in Graves' hyperthyroidism and ophthalmopathy. Overall study findings and caveats: Blood also carried most thyroid clonotypes expanded above 0.001.

Germline V gene lookup returns CDR1 MNHEY and CDR2 SVGAGI. The CDR3 contains 13 residues. V dropped 10 bases and J dropped 1; count of bases not matched to a gene: 6. This TCR was recovered from an adult woman with Graves' disease, either hyperthyroidism or ophthalmopathy (not recorded which). Specimen: peripheral blood or thyroid tissue (not recorded which). The J gene is TRBJ1-1, the V gene TRBV6-5, with 7 positions matching TRBD1. CDR3 amino acids: CATRDRQNTEAFF. The DNA of the CDR3 is TGTGCCACCAGGGACAGACAGAACACTGAAGCTTTCTTT.